This T cell receptor (beta chain) comes out of a study of beta chain features in type 1 diabetes. TCRB transcripts that were expressed got sequenced, as all of the isolated RNA had been reverse transcribed. The protocol was immunoSEQ multiplex PCR, while the TCRdb copy is restricted to in-frame clones and leaves out a portion. The sample holds hundreds of thousands of clones, 25% to 35% seen once. General observations from the study: Among all four CD4+ subsets, Type 1 diabetes patients had TCRB CDR3s that were moderately but significantly shorter.

The CDR3 runs 14 residues. The V end was cut by 0 bases, the J end by 1 base, with 7 bases between. Germline loops: CDR1 SGHRS, CDR2 YFSETQ. A single heparinised blood sample, averaging approximately 100 mL, was obtained per donor. Without exception, sorted populations had purity beyond 98%. This clone was seen more than once but under ten times. Antigen unknown. Other DNA sequences in the sample encode the same CDR3. Sequenced sample: naive CD4+ T cells from blood. This chain links TRBV5-1 with TRBJ1-1; D remains ambiguous. This receptor was obtained from a man between 18 and 29 years old in good health. CDR3 nucleotide sequence: TGCGCCAGCAGCTTGGGACCTACGAACACTGAAGCTTTCTTT. Translation: CASSLGPTNTEAFF.